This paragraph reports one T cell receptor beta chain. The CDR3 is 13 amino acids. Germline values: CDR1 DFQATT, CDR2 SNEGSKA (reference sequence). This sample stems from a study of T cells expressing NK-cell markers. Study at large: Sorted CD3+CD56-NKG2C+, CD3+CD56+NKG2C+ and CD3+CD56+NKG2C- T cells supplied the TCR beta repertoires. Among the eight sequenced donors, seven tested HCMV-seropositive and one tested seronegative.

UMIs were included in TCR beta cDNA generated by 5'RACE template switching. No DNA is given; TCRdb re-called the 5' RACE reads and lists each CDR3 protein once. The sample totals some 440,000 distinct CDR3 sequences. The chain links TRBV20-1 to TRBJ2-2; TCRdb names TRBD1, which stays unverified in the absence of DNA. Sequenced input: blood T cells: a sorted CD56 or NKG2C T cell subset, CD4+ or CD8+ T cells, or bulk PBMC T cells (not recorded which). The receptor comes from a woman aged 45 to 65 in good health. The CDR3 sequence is CSAPRRATGELFF.